The 18 T cell receptor delta chains given below trace back to one sample, sequenced in a study of gamma-delta chains in newborns, infants, children. With CATT, TCRdb re-called clones from the reads. The data hold roughly 7,400 delta-chain clones, with 0.5% to 0.8% observed a single time. Sequences were obtained from blood. Receptor source: a child who was a newborn, infant or young child, either healthy, febrile or measles-vaccinated (not recorded which).

This clone has more than one count but fewer than ten. A far larger clone is one nucleotide away, so this likely arose from a read error. The chain carries TRDV2 and TRDJ2, with 7 bases fitting TRDD3. The CDR3 covers 15 residues. Germline loops: CDR1 GEAIGNYY, CDR2 EKD. In DNA, the CDR3 is TGTGCCTGTGACACTGGGGGAGCTTTGGCAGCACAACTCTTCTTT. This translates into CACDTGGALAAQLFF.

Regarding this clone: This sequence is one base from a far larger clone and is likely a read error. This chain connects TRDV2 to TRDJ1; TRDD3 agrees at 8 bases. CDR1 is GEAIGNYY, CDR2 EKD, per germline. This CDR3 has 14 amino acids. The CDR3 DNA is TGTGCCCGTGACCCACTGGGGGACACCGATAAACTCATCTTT. Protein: CARDPLGDTDKLIF.

This chain uses TRDV2 with TRDJ3, with 12 bases that match TRDD3. V was pared by 0 bases and J by 22 bases, with 21 bases of the junction left unmatched. The CDR3 contains 18 residues. CDR1 is GEAIGNYY and CDR2 is EKD in the germline V gene. In DNA, the CDR3 is TGTGCCTGTGACACCGTCCTGGGGGATACGTGGGACACCCGACAGGTATTTTTC. It specifies CACDTVLGDTWDTRQVFF.

This clone has just a few counts. The TCRdb record carries a much larger clone's protein, which differs from this DNA's translation at residue 8; a read error is the likely cause, and the protein listed here is the DNA translation. This rearrangement joins TRDV2 to TRDJ3, with 7 bases lining up with TRDD3. The CDR3 extends over 19 amino acids. Germline V gene lookup returns CDR1 GEAIGNYY and CDR2 EKD. V shed 0 bases and J 0 bases; nucleotides not matched to a gene: 7. CDR3 protein: CACDTGGSRSSWDTRQMFF. In DNA, the CDR3 is TGTGCCTGTGACACCGGGGGATCCCGAAGCTCCTGGGACACCCGACAGATGTTTTTC.

Notes on this clone: TCRdb attributes to this sequence the protein of a much larger clone, which differs from the DNA translation at residue 9; a read error is likely, and the protein displayed is translated from the DNA. The same CDR3 also results from other DNA sequences found in this sample. The V gene is TRDV2, the J gene TRDJ3; 8 nucleotides agree with TRDD3. The CDR3 is made up of 19 amino acids. Germline CDR1 is GEAIGNYY and CDR2 is EKD. With 1 base clipped from V and 0 bases from J, the junction kept 7 bases outside the gene matches. The CDR3 sequence is CACDTVLGGISWDTRQMFF. As DNA, the CDR3 is TGTGCCTGTGACACGGTACTGGGGGGTATCTCCTGGGACACCCGACAGATGTTTTTC.

To note about this clone: At one of its ends the junction is not consistent with the germline gene, which may arise from a read error. This same CDR3 is encoded by further DNA sequences in the sample. This sequence joins TRDV2 and TRDJ1; 9 positions match TRDD3. The CDR3 has 16 residues. Germline V lookup: CDR1 GEAIGNYY, CDR2 EKD. CDR3 loop: CACDTLGDRYTDKLIF. CDR3 nucleotides: TGCGCCTGTGACACCCTGGGGGATCGTTACACCGATAAACTCATCTTT.

This clone was observed a few times. The protein held in TCRdb is that of a much larger clone and does not match this DNA's translation at residue 14, likely because of a read error; the protein shown is translated from the DNA. This chain links TRDV2 with TRDJ3; 13 bases line up with TRDD3. Per the germline V gene, CDR1 is GEAIGNYY and CDR2 is EKD. The CDR3 loop spans 20 amino acids. The CDR3 loop reads CACDLTGGYGGSWGTRQMFF. The CDR3 DNA is TGTGCCTGTGACCTTACTGGGGGATACGGGGGATCCTGGGGCACCCGACAGATGTTTTTC.

Turning to this clone: This could be a read error, since a much larger clone is one nucleotide away. The gene calls are TRDV2 and TRDJ1, with 12 bases identical to TRDD3. The CDR3 has 17 amino acids. Germline CDR1 is GEAIGNYY and CDR2 is EKD. The ends lost 2 bases at V and 4 bases at J; junction bases unmatched: 10. The CDR3 DNA follows: TGTGCCTGTGACATTCTTGTACTGGGGGATACCGACGATAAACTCATCTTT. Translation: CACDILVLGDTDDKLIF.

This clone appeared a few times. A far larger clone lies a single base away; this is likely a read error. Other DNA sequences within the sample encode an identical CDR3. The rearrangement links TRDV2 to TRDJ3; D not certain. CDR3 size: 15 residues. Germline CDR1 is GEAIGNYY and CDR2 is EKD. Trimming stripped 0 bases from V and 2 bases from J, with 4 bases between. In DNA, the CDR3 is TGTGCCTGTGACACCGGCCCCTGGGACACCCGACAGATGTTTTTC. It encodes CACDTGPWDTRQMFF.

This clone came up many times. This may stem from a read error, because a much larger clone lies one nucleotide away. The J gene is TRDJ2, the V gene TRDV2; 10 bases are a match to TRDD3. With V trimmed by 3 bases and J by 8 bases, 5 bases remained unmatched. Per germline, CDR1 GEAIGNYY and CDR2 EKD. This CDR3 has 14 amino acids. The CDR3, as DNA: TGTGCCTGTGACCCACTGGGGGATGAGGCACAACTCTTCTTT. Protein sequence: CACDPLGDEAQLFF.

This clone turned up a few times. The rearrangement joins TRDV2 to TRDJ3; 7 bases are a match to TRDD3. The CDR3 extends over 21 amino acids. Germline V gene sequence: CDR1 GEAIGNYY, CDR2 EKD. The J segment lost 0 bases and the V segment lost 3 bases, leaving 16 bases of the junction unmatched. The CDR3 loop is CACDAGRLGSPISWDTRQMFF. The CDR3 DNA reads TGTGCCTGTGACGCCGGCAGACTGGGGTCCCCAATCTCCTGGGACACCCGACAGATGTTTTTC.

On this clone: A read error likely explains why the TCRdb protein, taken from a much larger clone, differs from this DNA's translation at residue 8; the protein shown is translated from the DNA. In the same sample, other DNA sequences code for this CDR3. The chain links TRDV2 to TRDJ2; TRDD3 agrees at 8 bases. Germline assignment: CDR1 GEAIGNYY and CDR2 EKD. V trimming: 3 bases; J trimming: 0 bases; junction bases outside the gene matches: 5. This CDR3 is 16 amino acids long. Here the CDR3 DNA reads TGTGCCTGTGACGTACTGGGGGCTACTTTGACAGCACAACTCTTCTTT. This translates into CACDVLGATLTAQLFF.

The sample holds a few counts of this clone. The chain carries TRDV1 and TRDJ1; 8 nucleotides line up with TRDD3. In germline, CDR1 is TSWWSYY, CDR2 QGS. Losses at the gene ends were 0 bases for V and 0 bases for J; bases not matched to a gene: 9. This CDR3 region has 18 residues. CDR3 protein: CALGELLGGFPYTDKLIF. DNA for the CDR3: TGTGCTCTTGGGGAACTACTTGGGGGATTTCCGTACACCGATAAACTCATCTTT.

This clone was counted at least ten times. This sample also contains other DNA sequences that code for the same CDR3. The chain couples TRDV2 to TRDJ1; TRDD3 agrees at 7 bases. The V and J ends lost 7 bases and 5 bases, in that order; junction bases with no gene match: 15. Germline assignment: CDR1 GEAIGNYY and CDR2 EKD. CDR3 length: 15 residues. CDR3 DNA: TGTGCCTGCGACGTACTGGGGAGCCGCACTGATAAACTCATCTTT. Translated, it gives CACDVLGSRTDKLIF.

There are a few counts of this clone. TCRdb attributes to this sequence the protein of a much larger clone, which differs from the DNA translation at residue 16; a read error is likely, and the protein displayed is translated from the DNA. The genes are TRDV2 and TRDJ1, with D perhaps TRDD3 (6 bases). CDR3 size: 18 residues. From germline, CDR1 is GEAIGNYY and CDR2 EKD. The CDR3 reads CACDLMGGFPLYTDKPIF. In nucleotides, the CDR3 is TGTGCCTGTGACCTCATGGGGGGCTTTCCCCTGTACACCGATAAACCCATCTTT.

This clone has at least ten counts. Relative to the germline gene, one junction end is altered; a read error may explain this. CDR3: CACGTVGGYAFSGWDTRQMFF. CDR3 bases: TGTGCCTGTGGCACCGTGGGGGGATACGCCTTCAGCGGCTGGGACACCCGACAGATGTTTTTC. This chain joins TRDV2 and TRDJ3; 10 nucleotides align to TRDD3. The CDR3 is 21 amino acids. Looked up from germline, CDR1 is GEAIGNYY and CDR2 is EKD.

This clone has only a few counts. The TCRdb record carries a much larger clone's protein, which differs from this DNA's translation at residue 5; a read error is the likely cause, and the protein listed here is the DNA translation. The chain combines TRDV2 with TRDJ3; 8 nucleotides line up with TRDD3. Germline V lookup: CDR1 GEAIGNYY, CDR2 EKD. The CDR3 is 16 amino acids. V dropped 0 bases and J dropped 7; count of bases not matched to a gene: 4. CDR3 sequence (DNA): TGTGCCTGTGACACCATGGGGGATCAAGACACCCGACAGATGTTTTTC. This codes for CACDTMGDQDTRQMFF.

In this sample, this clone turned up a few times. TCRdb's entry gives the protein of a much larger clone, which mismatches this DNA's translation at residue 12, likely from a read error; the protein reported here is translated from the DNA. The genes are TRDV2 and TRDJ3; TRDD3 aligns across 11 bases. The CDR3 sequence is 18 residues long. Germline V lookup: CDR1 GEAIGNYY, CDR2 EKD. CDR3 sequence: CACDILGDSSWGTRQMFF. The CDR3 nucleotides read TGTGCCTGTGACATACTGGGGGATAGCTCCTGGGGCACCCGACAGATGTTTTTC.